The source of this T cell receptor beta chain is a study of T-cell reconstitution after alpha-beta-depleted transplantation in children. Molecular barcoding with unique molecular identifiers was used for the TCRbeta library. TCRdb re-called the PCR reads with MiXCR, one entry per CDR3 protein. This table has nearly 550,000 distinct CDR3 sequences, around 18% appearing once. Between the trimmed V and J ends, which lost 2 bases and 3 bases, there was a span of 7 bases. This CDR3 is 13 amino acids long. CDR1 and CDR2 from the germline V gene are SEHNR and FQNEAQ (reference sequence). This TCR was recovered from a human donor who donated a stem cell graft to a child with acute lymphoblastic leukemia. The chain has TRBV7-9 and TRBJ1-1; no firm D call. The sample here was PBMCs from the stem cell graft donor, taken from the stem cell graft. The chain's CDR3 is CASSLSQDTEAFF. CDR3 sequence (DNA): TGTGCCAGCAGCTTATCCCAAGACACTGAAGCTTTCTTT.